This T cell receptor (beta chain) was observed in a study of T cells in narcolepsy. General study findings and limits: Reportedly, autoreactive clonotypes were serially detected in patients' blood but not controls'. HCRT-specific and TRIB2-specific autoreactive clonotypes appeared among same-patient CSF and blood CD4+ clonotypes. Some memory CD4+ repertoires had no autoreactive clone sequences.

TCRdb's table, derived via immunoSEQ multiplex PCR, lists solely in-frame clones and lacks some. Of 34,000 or so clones listed, over 70% were seen once; the top ten hold approximately 3.6%. Worth noting for this clone: Its antigen is currently unknown.

CDR1 is MNHEY and CDR2 is SVGAGI in the germline V gene. The CDR3 is made up of 14 amino acids. V was cut by 8 bases and J by 5 bases, with 18 bases left in between. The chain combines TRBV6-5 with TRBJ1-1, with D tentatively TRBD1 (6 bases). Sequencing was performed on memory (CD45RA-) CD4+ T cells from blood. The receptor comes from a human donor in good health. The CDR3 sequence: CASLQGGFSTEAFF. The CDR3 DNA reads as TGTGCCAGCCTTCAAGGGGGTTTTTCAACTGAAGCTTTCTTT.